This TCR beta chain appears in the sequencing data of a study of T cell responses to AZD1222 COVID-19 vaccine. General study findings and limits: Among AZD1222 vaccinees, only five or six were seropositive at baseline. Receipt of two AZD1222 doses was followed by a rise in Spike-specific TCR breadth and depth. The donor cohort was predominantly white British with a female majority, and clonal diversity may have been underestimated. Unmutated regions of variants are reportedly targeted by nearly half of spike-specific TCRs.

Sequenced by immunoSEQ multiplex PCR; TCRdb stores in-frame clones only, minus some. The sample lists 150,000 to 160,000 clones, 85% to 95% seen once, with about 1.4% in the top ten. On this clone itself: Its antigen is still unknown.

The germline V gene has CDR1 LNHDA and CDR2 SQIVND (reference sequence). This CDR3 has 14 amino acids. Unmatched junction bases numbered 3, after V lost 5 bases and J lost 0 bases. The V and J genes are TRBV19 and TRBJ1-2, with 7 nucleotides matching TRBD1. The TCR sequence derives from an adult who received the AZD1222 COVID-19 vaccine. Sequenced here: peripheral blood, sampled 28 days after the second AZD1222 dose. The CDR3: CASSWDSANYGYTF. The CDR3 bases are TGTGCCAGTAGTTGGGACAGCGCTAACTATGGCTACACCTTC.